This entry describes one TCR beta chain. The antigen is not known. The assay was immunoSEQ multiplex PCR, and TCRdb's table has in-frame clones only and misses some. There are about 600,000 clones in the sample; around 97% occur only once, and about 0.06% lies in the top ten. Trimming at V came to 6 bases and at J to 1 base, leaving 5 bases not matched to a gene. Germline lookup yields CDR1 SNHLY and CDR2 FYNNEI. The CDR3 is 14 residues long. These data come from a study of shared clonotypes between healthy human individuals. General study points: The authors sampled blood alone, and tissue repertoires likely differ.

The chain has TRBV2 and TRBJ1-1; 7 nucleotides line up with TRBD1. This clonotype originated in a woman aged 25 to 45 in good health. Sequenced input: naive CD4+ T cells sorted from blood. Subset described: CD45RA+ positively selected. The chain's CDR3 is CASRRQGSNTEAFF. The CDR3 DNA reads TGTGCCAGCAGGAGACAGGGTTCGAACACTGAAGCTTTCTTT.